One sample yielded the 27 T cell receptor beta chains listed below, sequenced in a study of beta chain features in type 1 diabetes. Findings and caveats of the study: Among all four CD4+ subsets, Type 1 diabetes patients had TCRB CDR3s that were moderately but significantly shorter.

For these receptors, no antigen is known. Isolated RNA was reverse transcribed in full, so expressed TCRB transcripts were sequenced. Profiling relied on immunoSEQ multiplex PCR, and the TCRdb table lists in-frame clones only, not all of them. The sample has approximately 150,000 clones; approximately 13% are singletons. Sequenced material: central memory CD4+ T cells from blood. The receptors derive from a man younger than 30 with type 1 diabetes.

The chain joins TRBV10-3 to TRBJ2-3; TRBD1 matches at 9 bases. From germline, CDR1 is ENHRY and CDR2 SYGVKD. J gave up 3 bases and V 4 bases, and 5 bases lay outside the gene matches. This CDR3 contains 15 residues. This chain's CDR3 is CAISAGTGKTDTQYF. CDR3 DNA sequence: TGTGCCATCAGTGCCGGGACAGGGAAAACAGATACGCAGTATTTT.

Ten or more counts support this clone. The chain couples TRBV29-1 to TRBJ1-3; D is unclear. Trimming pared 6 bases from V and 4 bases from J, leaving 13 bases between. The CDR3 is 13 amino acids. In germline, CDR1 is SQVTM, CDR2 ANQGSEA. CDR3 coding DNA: TGCAGCGTCGGATCCGAGTCCGGAAACACCATATATTTT. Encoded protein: CSVGSESGNTIYF. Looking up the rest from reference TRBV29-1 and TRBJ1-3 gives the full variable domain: SAVISQKPSRDICQRGTSLTIQCQVDSQVTMMFWYRQQPGQSLTLIATANQGSEATYESGFVIDKFPISRPNLTFSTLTVSNMSPEDSSIYLCSVGSESGNTIYFGEGSWLTVV.

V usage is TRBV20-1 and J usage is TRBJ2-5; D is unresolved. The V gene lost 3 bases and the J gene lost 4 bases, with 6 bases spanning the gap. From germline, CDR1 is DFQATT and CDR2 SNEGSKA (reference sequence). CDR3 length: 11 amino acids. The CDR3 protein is CSASSRETQYF. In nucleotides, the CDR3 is TGCAGTGCTAGCTCTAGAGAGACCCAGTACTTC.

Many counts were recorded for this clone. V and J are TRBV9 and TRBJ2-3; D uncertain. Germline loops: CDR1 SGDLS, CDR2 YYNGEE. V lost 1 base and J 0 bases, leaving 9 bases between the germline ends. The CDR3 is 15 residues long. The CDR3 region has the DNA TGTGCCAGCAGCGTATTGACCCAGAGCACAGATACGCAGTATTTT. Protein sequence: CASSVLTQSTDTQYF.

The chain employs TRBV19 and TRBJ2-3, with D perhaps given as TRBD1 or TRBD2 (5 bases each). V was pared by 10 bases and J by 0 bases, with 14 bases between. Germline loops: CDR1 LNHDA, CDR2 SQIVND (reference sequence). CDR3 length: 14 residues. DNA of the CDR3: TGTGCCACCCCTGGGACCTACAGCACAGATACGCAGTATTTT. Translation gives CATPGTYSTDTQYF.

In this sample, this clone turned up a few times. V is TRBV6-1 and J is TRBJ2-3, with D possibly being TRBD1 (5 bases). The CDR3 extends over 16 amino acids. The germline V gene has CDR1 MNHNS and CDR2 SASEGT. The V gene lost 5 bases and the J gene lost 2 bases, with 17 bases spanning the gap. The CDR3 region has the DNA TGTGCCAGCAGTAAAGTATCAGGGCTGAACACAGATACGCAGTATTTT. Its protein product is CASSKVSGLNTDTQYF.

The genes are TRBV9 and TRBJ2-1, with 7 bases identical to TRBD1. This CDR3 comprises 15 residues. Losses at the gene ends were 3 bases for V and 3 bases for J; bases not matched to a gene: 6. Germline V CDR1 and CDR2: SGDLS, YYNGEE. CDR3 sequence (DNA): TGTGCCAGCAGCGAAGATAGACAGGGCTACAATGAGCAGTTCTTC. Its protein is CASSEDRQGYNEQFF.

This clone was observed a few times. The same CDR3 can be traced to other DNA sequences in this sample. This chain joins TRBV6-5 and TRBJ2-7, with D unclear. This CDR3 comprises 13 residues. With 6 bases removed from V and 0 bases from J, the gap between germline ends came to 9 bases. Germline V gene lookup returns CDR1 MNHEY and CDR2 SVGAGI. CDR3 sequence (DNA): TGTGCCAGCAGGCAAGCTTCCTCCTACGAGCAGTACTTC. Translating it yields CASRQASSYEQYF.

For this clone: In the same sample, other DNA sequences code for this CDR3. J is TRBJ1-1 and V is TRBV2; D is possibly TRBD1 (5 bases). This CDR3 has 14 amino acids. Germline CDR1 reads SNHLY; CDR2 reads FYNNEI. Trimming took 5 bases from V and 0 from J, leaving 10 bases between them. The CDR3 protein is CASSLGTMNTEAFF. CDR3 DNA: TGTGCCAGCAGTTTGGGGACCATGAACACTGAAGCTTTCTTT.

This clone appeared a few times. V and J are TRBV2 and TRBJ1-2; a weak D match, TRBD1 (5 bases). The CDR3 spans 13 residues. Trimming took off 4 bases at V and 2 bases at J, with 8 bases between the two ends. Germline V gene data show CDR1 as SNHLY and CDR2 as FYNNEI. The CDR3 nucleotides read TGTGCCAGCAGTGGGGACTCCAACTATGGCTACACCTTC. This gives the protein CASSGDSNYGYTF.

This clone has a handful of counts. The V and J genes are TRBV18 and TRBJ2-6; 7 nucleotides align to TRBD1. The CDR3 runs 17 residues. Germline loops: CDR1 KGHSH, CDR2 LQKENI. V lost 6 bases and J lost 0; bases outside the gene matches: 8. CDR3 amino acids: CASSLGQISSGANVLTF. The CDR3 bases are TGTGCCAGCTCCCTGGGACAGATAAGCTCTGGGGCCAACGTCCTGACTTTC.

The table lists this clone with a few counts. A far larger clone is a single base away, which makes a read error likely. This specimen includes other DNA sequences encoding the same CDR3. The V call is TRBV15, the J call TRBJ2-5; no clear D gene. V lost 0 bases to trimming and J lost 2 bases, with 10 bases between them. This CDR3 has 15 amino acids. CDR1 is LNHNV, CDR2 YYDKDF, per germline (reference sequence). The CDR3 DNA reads TGTGCCACCAGCAGAGATCGGCAGGTGCAAGAGACCCAGTACTTC. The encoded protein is CATSRDRQVQETQYF.

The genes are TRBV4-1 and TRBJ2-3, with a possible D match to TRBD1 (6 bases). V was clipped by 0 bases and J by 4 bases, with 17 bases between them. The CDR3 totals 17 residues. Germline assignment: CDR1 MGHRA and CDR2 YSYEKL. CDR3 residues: CASSQDRARGVADTQYF. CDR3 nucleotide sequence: TGCGCCAGCAGCCAAGATAGGGCCAGGGGAGTGGCAGATACGCAGTATTTT.

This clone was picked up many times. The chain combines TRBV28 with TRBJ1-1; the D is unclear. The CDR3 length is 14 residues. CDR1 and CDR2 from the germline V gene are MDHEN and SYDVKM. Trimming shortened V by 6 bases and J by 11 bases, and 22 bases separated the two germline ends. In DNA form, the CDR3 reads TGTGCCAGCAGCACACCCGTCGGGAAACTGTGGGCTTTCTTT. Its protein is CASSTPVGKLWAFF.

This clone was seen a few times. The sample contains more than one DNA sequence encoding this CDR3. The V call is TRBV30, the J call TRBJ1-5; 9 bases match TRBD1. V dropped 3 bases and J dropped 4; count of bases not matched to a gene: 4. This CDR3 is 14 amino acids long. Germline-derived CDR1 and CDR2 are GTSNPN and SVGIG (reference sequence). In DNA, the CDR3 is TGTGCCTGGAGCCAGGACAGGGGAAATCAGCCCCAGCATTTT. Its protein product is CAWSQDRGNQPQHF.

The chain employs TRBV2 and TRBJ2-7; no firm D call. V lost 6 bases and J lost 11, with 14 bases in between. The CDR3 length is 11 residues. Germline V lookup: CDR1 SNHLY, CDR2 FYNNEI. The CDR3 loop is CASRGFDTKYF. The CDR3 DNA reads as TGTGCCAGCAGAGGTTTTGACACGAAGTACTTC. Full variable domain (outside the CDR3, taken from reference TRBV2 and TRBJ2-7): EPEVTQTPSHQVTQMGQEVILRCVPISNHLYFYWYRQILGQKVEFLVSFYNNEISEKSEIFDDQFSVERPDGSNFTLKIRSTKLEDSAMYFCASRGFDTKYFGPGTRLTVT.

This CDR3 is CASSQDVRVWEKLFF. The CDR3 nucleotides are TGCGCCAGCAGCCAAGATGTACGGGTTTGGGAAAAACTGTTTTTT. This chain uses TRBV4-1 with TRBJ1-4; no clear D. Trimming cost V 0 bases and J 8 bases, with 13 bases left between them. In germline, CDR1 is MGHRA, CDR2 YSYEKL. The CDR3 contains 15 residues.

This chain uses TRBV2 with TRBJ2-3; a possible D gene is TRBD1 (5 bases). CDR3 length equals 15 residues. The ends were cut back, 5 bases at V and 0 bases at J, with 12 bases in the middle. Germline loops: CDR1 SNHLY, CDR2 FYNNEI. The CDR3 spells CASSITGASTDTQYF. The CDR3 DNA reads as TGTGCCAGCAGTATCACAGGTGCTAGCACAGATACGCAGTATTTT.

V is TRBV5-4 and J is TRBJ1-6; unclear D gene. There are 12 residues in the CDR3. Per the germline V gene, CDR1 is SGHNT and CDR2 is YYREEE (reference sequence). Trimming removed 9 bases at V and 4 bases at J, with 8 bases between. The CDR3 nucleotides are TGTGCCACTTCAGCTTATAATTCACCCCTCCACTTT. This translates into CATSAYNSPLHF.

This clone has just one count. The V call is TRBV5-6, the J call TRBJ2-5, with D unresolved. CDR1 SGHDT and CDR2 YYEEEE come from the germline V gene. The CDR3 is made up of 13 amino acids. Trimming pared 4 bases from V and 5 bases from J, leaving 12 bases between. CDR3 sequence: CASSPRGRETQYF. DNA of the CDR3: TGTGCCAGCAGCCCGCGTGGTCGGGAGACCCAGTACTTC.

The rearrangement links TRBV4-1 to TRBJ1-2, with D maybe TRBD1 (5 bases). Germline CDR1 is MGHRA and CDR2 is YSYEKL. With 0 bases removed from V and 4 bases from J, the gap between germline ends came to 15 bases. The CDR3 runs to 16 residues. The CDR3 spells CASSQDRAGRTYGYTF. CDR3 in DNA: TGCGCCAGCAGCCAAGATCGGGCAGGGCGGACCTATGGCTACACCTTC.

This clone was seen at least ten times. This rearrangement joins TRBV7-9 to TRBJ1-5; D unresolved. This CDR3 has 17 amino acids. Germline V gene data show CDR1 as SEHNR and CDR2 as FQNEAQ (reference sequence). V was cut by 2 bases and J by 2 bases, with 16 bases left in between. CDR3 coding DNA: TGTGCCAGCAGCTTAACCATGGCGGAGATGGGCAATCAGCCCCAGCATTTT. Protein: CASSLTMAEMGNQPQHF.

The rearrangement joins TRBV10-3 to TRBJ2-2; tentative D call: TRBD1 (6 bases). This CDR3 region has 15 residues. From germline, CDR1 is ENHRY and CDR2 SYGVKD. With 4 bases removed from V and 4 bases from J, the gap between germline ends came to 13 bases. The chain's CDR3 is CAISGDTPGTGELFF. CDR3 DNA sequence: TGTGCCATCAGTGGGGACACACCGGGCACCGGGGAGCTGTTTTTT.

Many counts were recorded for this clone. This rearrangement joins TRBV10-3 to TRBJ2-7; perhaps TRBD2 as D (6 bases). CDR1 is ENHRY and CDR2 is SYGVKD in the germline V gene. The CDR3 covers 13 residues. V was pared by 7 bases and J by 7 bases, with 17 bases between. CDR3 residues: CAIKEGPQREQYF. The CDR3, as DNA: TGTGCCATCAAGGAGGGGCCGCAAAGAGAGCAGTACTTC.

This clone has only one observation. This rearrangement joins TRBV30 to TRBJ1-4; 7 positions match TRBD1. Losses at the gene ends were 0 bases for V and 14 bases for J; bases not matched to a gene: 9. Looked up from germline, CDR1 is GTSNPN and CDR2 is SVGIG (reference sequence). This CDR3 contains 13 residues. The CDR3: CAWSVGQKGYLFF. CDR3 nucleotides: TGTGCCTGGAGTGTGGGACAGAAGGGTTATCTGTTTTTT.

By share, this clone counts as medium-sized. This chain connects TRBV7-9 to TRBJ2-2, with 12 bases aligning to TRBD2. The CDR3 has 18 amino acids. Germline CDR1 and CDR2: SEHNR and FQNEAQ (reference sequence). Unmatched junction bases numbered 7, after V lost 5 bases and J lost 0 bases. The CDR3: CASSPTRLAGANTGELFF. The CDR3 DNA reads TGTGCCAGCAGCCCCACTCGACTAGCGGGGGCGAACACCGGGGAGCTGTTTTTT.

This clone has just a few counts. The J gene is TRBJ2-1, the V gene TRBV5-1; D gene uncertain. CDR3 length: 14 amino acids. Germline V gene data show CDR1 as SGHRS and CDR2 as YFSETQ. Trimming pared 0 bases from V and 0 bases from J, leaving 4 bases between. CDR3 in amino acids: CASSLEGSYNEQFF. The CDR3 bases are TGCGCCAGCAGCTTGGAGGGCTCCTACAATGAGCAGTTCTTC.